The 20 T cell receptor beta chains presented below share a single source sample, sequenced in a study of T cells in Graves' hyperthyroidism and ophthalmopathy. The TCR beta CDR3 regions underwent amplification using RNA transcripts as the source. When the TCR CDR3 underwent first-round RT-PCR, the HTBI primer set was used. TCRdb ran MiXCR on the multiplex PCR reads and lists one entry per CDR3 protein. The table shows about 400,000 distinct CDR3 sequences, with about 14% occurring only once. Sequenced: blood. These receptor sequences come from a woman aged 25 to 39 with Graves' ophthalmopathy.

The chain employs TRBV5-5 and TRBJ1-4; TRBD1 matches 8 bases. Germline V lookup: CDR1 SGHKS, CDR2 YYEKEE (reference sequence). The trim removed 3 bases at V and 8 bases at J, leaving 6 bases unmatched. The CDR3 is made up of 14 amino acids. The DNA for the CDR3 is TGTGCCAGCAGCTCAATGACAGGGGTCGAAAAACTGTTTTTT. It codes for CASSSMTGVEKLFF.

This clonotype has at least ten counts. This sequence joins TRBV13 and TRBJ2-1; no firm D call. Trimming removed 1 base from V and 2 bases from J, with 6 bases in between. The CDR3 has 14 amino acids. CDR1 is PRHDT, CDR2 FYEKMQ, per germline (reference sequence). CDR3 nucleotide sequence: TGTGCCAGCAGCTTAGTTGCGACCTACAATGAGCAGTTCTTC. This sequence encodes CASSLVATYNEQFF.

At least ten counts were recorded for this clonotype. As DNA, the CDR3 is TGTGCCAGCAGCTCGAAACAGGGGATCTATGGCTACACCTTC. As protein: CASSSKQGIYGYTF. The chain carries TRBV7-9 and TRBJ1-2, with 7 bases identical to TRBD1. Germline loops: CDR1 SEHNR, CDR2 FQNEAQ (reference sequence). This CDR3 has 14 amino acids. The V segment lost 4 bases and the J segment 4 bases; nucleotides outside the gene matches: 6.

This clonotype was picked up a small number of times. The chain has TRBV9 and TRBJ2-3, with D tentatively TRBD1 (5 bases). CDR1 SGDLS and CDR2 YYNGEE come from the germline V gene. The V gene lost 2 bases and the J gene lost 0 bases, with 7 bases spanning the gap. CDR3 length equals 14 residues. The CDR3 sequence: CASSVTDSTDTQYF. The CDR3 bases are TGTGCCAGCAGCGTGACAGATAGCACAGATACGCAGTATTTT. Combining the CDR3 with reference TRBV9 and TRBJ2-3 gives the whole variable domain DSGVTQTPKHLITATGQRVTLRCSPRSGDLSVYWYQQSLDQGLQFLIQYYNGEERAKGNILERFSAQQFPDLHSELNLSSLELGDSALYFCASSVTDSTDTQYFGPGTRLTVL.

This clonotype was seen ten or more times. The rearrangement joins TRBV28 to TRBJ2-4; no firm D call. V was pared by 2 bases and J by 4 bases, with 12 bases between. There are 15 residues in the CDR3. Looked up from germline, CDR1 is MDHEN and CDR2 is SYDVKM. The chain's CDR3 is CASSLTSLQKNIQYF. The CDR3 DNA reads TGTGCCAGCAGTTTAACGTCCCTACAGAAAAACATTCAGTACTTC.

The chain recombines TRBV20-1 with TRBJ1-2; 10 nucleotides match TRBD1. The V gene end was trimmed by 3 bases and the J gene end by 2 bases; junction bases not matched to a gene: 15. CDR1 is DFQATT, CDR2 SNEGSKA, per germline (reference sequence). The CDR3 is 18 amino acids. DNA of the CDR3: TGCAGTGCTAGTAAGGCTGGACAGGGGGTTTTGGAAAACTATGGCTACACCTTC. Its protein is CSASKAGQGVLENYGYTF.

This clonotype was detected many times. The chain has TRBV6-1 and TRBJ2-6; weak D call: TRBD1 (6 bases). The length of the CDR3 is 19 residues. The V end lost 5 bases, the J end lost 0 bases, and 20 bases lay between the germline ends. Germline CDR1 MNHNS, CDR2 SASEGT. The CDR3 here is CASSLYRARLFSGANVLTF. For the CDR3, the DNA is TGTGCCAGCAGTTTGTACAGGGCGAGGCTTTTCTCTGGGGCCAACGTCCTGACTTTC.

The chain carries TRBV19 and TRBJ2-1; weak D call: TRBD2 (5 bases). The ends were cut back, 8 bases at V and 5 bases at J, with 13 bases in the middle. This CDR3 region has 13 residues. From germline, CDR1 is LNHDA and CDR2 SQIVND (reference sequence). Here the CDR3 DNA reads TGTGCCAGTGGGCCCGGACTTCACAATGAGCAGTTCTTC. Its translation: CASGPGLHNEQFF.

In its sample, this clonotype was seen a few times. DNA of the CDR3: TGTGCCAGCAGCCCTACGGACAGGGCCCTGGGAGAGACCCAGTACTTC. This translates into CASSPTDRALGETQYF. This rearrangement joins TRBV6-1 to TRBJ2-5, with 8 positions matching TRBD1. CDR3 length: 16 amino acids. J gave up 4 bases and V 6 bases, and 13 bases lay outside the gene matches. Per the germline V gene, CDR1 is MNHNS and CDR2 is SASEGT.

This clonotype appeared many times. The V gene is TRBV3-1, the J gene TRBJ1-2; TRBD1 matches 7 bases. The CDR3 length is 13 residues. The ends lost 5 bases at V and 4 bases at J; junction bases unmatched: 4. Germline V gene data show CDR1 as LGHDT and CDR2 as YNNKEL (reference sequence). The CDR3 DNA follows: TGTGCCAGCAGCGAGGGACAGTTCTATGGCTACACCTTC. This codes for CASSEGQFYGYTF.

Note on this clonotype: Since a much larger clone is just one base distant, this may be a read error. This chain connects TRBV20-1 to TRBJ2-5; 13 bases are a match to TRBD2. Germline-derived CDR1 and CDR2 are DFQATT and SNEGSKA (reference sequence). CDR3 length equals 14 residues. The CDR3 spells CSAGLAGVQEPQYF. CDR3 nucleotides: TGCAGTGCCGGACTAGCGGGGGTCCAAGAGCCCCAGTACTTC.

The chain carries TRBV4-1 and TRBJ2-7; D gene unclear. The CDR3 has 16 amino acids. The V end lost 1 base, the J end lost 3 bases, and 16 bases lay between the germline ends. The germline V gene has CDR1 MGHRA and CDR2 YSYEKL. The CDR3 loop reads CASSQAQSLRVYEQYF. The CDR3 nucleotides are TGCGCCAGCAGCCAAGCCCAGTCTCTTCGGGTCTACGAGCAGTACTTC.

The chain joins TRBV20-1 to TRBJ2-2, with 9 nucleotides matching TRBD1. V lost 3 bases to trimming and J lost 3 bases; unmatched junction nucleotides: 5. Looked up from germline, CDR1 is DFQATT and CDR2 is SNEGSKA (reference sequence). The CDR3 has 15 amino acids. The chain's CDR3 is CSAREQGADTGELFF. The DNA of the CDR3 is TGCAGTGCTAGGGAACAGGGGGCCGACACCGGGGAGCTGTTTTTT.

This clonotype came up many times. This chain uses TRBV6-6 with TRBJ1-1; D uncertain. CDR1 is MNHNY, CDR2 SVGAGI, per germline (reference sequence). V was cut by 2 bases and J by 1 base, with 8 bases left in between. The length of the CDR3 is 14 residues. CDR3 nucleotide sequence: TGTGCCAGCAGTTACGACCTCTGGAACACTGAAGCTTTCTTT. It specifies CASSYDLWNTEAFF.

This chain links TRBV11-2 with TRBJ2-7; a weak D match, TRBD1 (6 bases). The CDR3 has 15 amino acids. The V end was cut by 5 bases, the J end by 4 bases, with 18 bases between. Germline V gene sequence: CDR1 SGHAT, CDR2 FQNNGV. CDR3 nucleotides: TGTGCCAGCAGCGCACAATCAGCAGGGGCATACGAGCAGTACTTC. Its protein is CASSAQSAGAYEQYF.

This clonotype has a count of ten or more. The V gene is TRBV7-8, the J gene TRBJ2-2; 9 bases line up with TRBD1. The V segment lost 5 bases and the J segment 5 bases; nucleotides outside the gene matches: 6. The length of the CDR3 is 15 residues. Germline loops: CDR1 SGHVS, CDR2 FQNEAQ. CDR3 region: CASSLWTGETGELFF. As DNA, the CDR3 is TGTGCCAGCAGCCTTTGGACAGGGGAAACCGGGGAGCTGTTTTTT.

The rearrangement links TRBV7-9 to TRBJ2-7; TRBD1 agrees at 12 bases. Trimming cost V 3 bases and J 6 bases; bases outside gene matches: 6. The CDR3 is made up of 15 amino acids. Germline V gene sequence: CDR1 SEHNR, CDR2 FQNEAQ (reference sequence). For the CDR3, the DNA is TGTGCCAGCAGCTTTGGTTGGGACAGGGGGCCCGAGCAGTACTTC. Translated, it gives CASSFGWDRGPEQYF.

This clonotype occurred many times. The chain couples TRBV30 to TRBJ1-1; D is unresolved. From germline, CDR1 is GTSNPN and CDR2 SVGIG (reference sequence). This CDR3 has 15 residues. Trimming pared 1 base from V and 6 bases from J, leaving 18 bases between. CDR3 sequence: CAWSARAQVLSEAFF. CDR3 nucleotides: TGTGCCTGGAGTGCCCGGGCCCAGGTATTGTCTGAAGCTTTCTTT.

This clonotype was recorded many times. The genes are TRBV5-1 and TRBJ2-6; no clear D gene. Trimming took 0 bases from V and 4 from J, leaving 5 bases between them. The germline V gene has CDR1 SGHRS and CDR2 YFSETQ. The CDR3 sequence is 14 residues long. The CDR3 sequence: CASSLGYGANVLTF. The CDR3 DNA sequence: TGCGCCAGCAGCTTGGGCTACGGGGCCAACGTCCTGACTTTC. The variable domain in full, with the rest retrieved from reference TRBV5-1 and TRBJ2-6, is KAGVTQTPRYLIKTRGQQVTLSCSPISGHRSVSWYQQTPGQGLQFLFEYFSETQRNKGNFPGRFSGRQFSNSRSEMNVSTLELGDSALYLCASSLGYGANVLTFGAGSRLTVL.

This clonotype was counted between two and nine times. This may be a read error, as it is one base from a much larger clone. The chain uses TRBV20-1 and TRBJ1-1, with D tentatively TRBD1 (5 bases). V lost 2 bases and J lost 3, with 22 bases in between. The CDR3 runs to 17 residues. Germline values: CDR1 DFQATT, CDR2 SNEGSKA (reference sequence). Here the CDR3 reads CSARLGAAGTMDTEAFF. CDR3 nucleotides: TGCAGTGCTAGATTGGGAGCAGCGGGGACTATGGACACTGAAGCTTTCTTT.